One sample yielded the 30 T cell receptor beta chains listed below, sequenced in a study of blood T cells in healthy people across ages. A second PCR of roughly 7 to 11 cycles used a sample-barcoded 5' primer and a J-beta primer mix. TCRdb re-analysed the 5' RACE reads in MiXCR, keeping a single row per CDR3 protein. Of some 1.8 million distinct CDR3 sequences listed, 39% are singletons. Sequencing was performed on blood. Source of these receptors: a human donor in good health.

This clonotype was seen only a few times. The chain is built from TRBV6-5 and TRBJ2-2; D is unclear. CDR1 MNHEY and CDR2 SVGAGI come from the germline V gene. V lost 6 bases and J lost 7, with 12 bases in between. The CDR3 is 13 residues long. The CDR3 here is CASSPVLDGELFF. CDR3 bases: TGTGCCAGCAGCCCGGTGTTGGACGGGGAGCTGTTTTTT.

This clonotype showed up just a few times. V is TRBV7-9 and J is TRBJ1-4; the D is unclear. Per germline, CDR1 SEHNR and CDR2 FQNEAQ (reference sequence). There are 15 residues in the CDR3. Trimming stripped 5 bases from V and 6 bases from J, with 16 bases between. CDR3 in amino acids: CASSRGWVGDEKLFF. CDR3 DNA: TGTGCCAGCAGCCGGGGATGGGTTGGTGATGAAAAACTGTTTTTT.

The chain has TRBV29-1 and TRBJ2-1, with 8 bases that match TRBD2. The CDR3 length is 11 residues. The trim removed 7 bases at V and 9 bases at J, leaving 5 bases unmatched. Germline V gene sequence: CDR1 SQVTM, CDR2 ANQGSEA. For the CDR3, the DNA is TGCAGCGCGGGACTAGAAAGTGAGCAGTTCTTC. Protein sequence: CSAGLESEQFF.

The V and J genes are TRBV7-2 and TRBJ2-5; 12 nucleotides match TRBD1. V was clipped by 1 base and J by 4 bases; unmatched bases: 4. This CDR3 comprises 16 residues. Germline V gene sequence: CDR1 SGHTA, CDR2 FQGNSA. CDR3 sequence: CASSLVGTGGGETQYF. The CDR3 DNA follows: TGTGCCAGCAGCTTAGTGGGGACAGGGGGCGGAGAGACCCAGTACTTC.

This clonotype was detected only a few times. J is TRBJ2-1 and V is TRBV24-1; the match to TRBD1 covers 7 bases. CDR3 length: 13 amino acids. CDR1 and CDR2 (germline): KGHDR, SFDVKD. The J segment lost 8 bases and the V segment lost 5 bases, leaving 5 bases of the junction unmatched. The CDR3, as DNA: TGTGCCACCAGTGTGGGCAGGGGGTATGAGCAGTTCTTC. Protein: CATSVGRGYEQFF.

CDR3 residues: CASSGQGISYEQYF. The DNA of the CDR3 is TGTGCCAGTAGTGGACAGGGGATATCCTACGAGCAGTACTTC. The chain has TRBV28 and TRBJ2-7; TRBD1 aligns across 9 bases. Germline values: CDR1 MDHEN, CDR2 SYDVKM. The CDR3 consists of 14 residues. V dropped 9 bases and J dropped 1; count of bases not matched to a gene: 7.

This clonotype was seen a few times. The chain employs TRBV7-2 and TRBJ1-2, with 12 bases aligning to TRBD1. The CDR3 is made up of 15 amino acids. V was pared by 3 bases and J by 8 bases, with 7 bases of the junction left unmatched. Germline CDR1 reads SGHTA; CDR2 reads FQGNSA. The chain's CDR3 is CASSFGTGGALGYTF. Written as DNA, the CDR3 is TGTGCCAGCAGCTTCGGGACAGGGGGCGCCTTAGGCTACACCTTC.

The chain recombines TRBV6-2 or TRBV6-3 with TRBJ2-7, with D possibly matching TRBD1 (6 bases). Germline CDR1 and CDR2: MNHEY and SVGEGT. Deletions cut 6 bases from V and 7 bases from J, with 16 bases between. This CDR3 has 13 residues. The CDR3: CASRNVGAREQYF. DNA of the CDR3: TGTGCCAGCAGGAACGTGGGGGCGCGGGAGCAGTACTTC.

V and J are TRBV5-1 and TRBJ1-4; 9 positions match TRBD1. CDR1 is SGHRS, CDR2 YFSETQ, per germline. The trim removed 4 bases at V and 6 bases at J, leaving 10 bases unmatched. The CDR3 sequence is 16 residues long. The CDR3 region has the DNA TGCGCCAGCAGCCCAACAGGGGGCGAAGGCTATGAAAAACTGTTTTTT. It yields the protein CASSPTGGEGYEKLFF.

This chain joins TRBV5-1 and TRBJ2-3; D unclear. The CDR3 has 15 amino acids. The V end lost 4 bases, the J end lost 1 base, and 13 bases lay between the germline ends. CDR1 SGHRS and CDR2 YFSETQ come from the germline V gene. The CDR3 reads CASSPQSLRTDTQYF. The CDR3 bases are TGCGCCAGCAGCCCACAGAGCCTCCGCACAGATACGCAGTATTTT.

This chain links TRBV18 with TRBJ1-1; a weak D match, TRBD1 (6 bases). CDR1 is KGHSH, CDR2 LQKENI, per germline. V was cut by 6 bases and J by 4 bases, with 9 bases left in between. CDR3 length equals 12 residues. DNA for the CDR3: TGTGCCAGCTCGCAGACAGGCACTGAAGCTTTCTTT. This translates into CASSQTGTEAFF.

This clonotype was observed a few times. The V and J genes are TRBV5-1 and TRBJ1-6; no definite D call. CDR1 and CDR2 from the germline V gene are SGHRS and YFSETQ. The germline V and J ends were trimmed by 1 base and 9 bases, with 2 bases remaining between them. The CDR3 covers 11 residues. The CDR3 nucleotides are TGCGCCAGCAGCTTGCTTTCACCCCTCCACTTT. Its translation is CASSLLSPLHF.

This clonotype was observed at least ten times. V gene TRBV29-1 combines with J gene TRBJ2-3; D possibly corresponds to TRBD2 (5 bases). The CDR3 contains 15 residues. Trimming removed 7 bases from V and 2 bases from J, with 19 bases in between. The germline gives CDR1 SQVTM, CDR2 ANQGSEA. Here the CDR3 reads CSAEGHPGHTDTQYF. CDR3 nucleotides: TGCAGCGCCGAGGGCCACCCTGGCCACACAGATACGCAGTATTTT.

V and J are TRBV5-6 and TRBJ2-1; TRBD2 agrees at 7 bases. The J segment lost 5 bases and the V segment lost 1 base, leaving 9 bases of the junction unmatched. The CDR3 runs to 16 residues. Per germline, CDR1 SGHDT and CDR2 YYEEEE. CDR3 sequence reads: CASSLWFWDYHNEQFF. The CDR3 DNA follows: TGTGCCAGCAGCTTGTGGTTCTGGGACTATCACAATGAGCAGTTCTTC.

This clonotype was seen ten or more times. The V and J genes are TRBV29-1 and TRBJ2-4; D may match TRBD1 or TRBD2 (5 bases each). V lost 3 bases, J lost 7 bases, and 13 bases lay in between. CDR1 and CDR2 (germline): SQVTM, ANQGSEA. This CDR3 has 13 amino acids. CDR3 in DNA: TGCAGCGTTGATTGGGGGATGGGGAACATTCAGTACTTC. The encoded protein is CSVDWGMGNIQYF.

In this sample, this clonotype turned up a few times. The chain combines TRBV7-9 with TRBJ1-2; 10 bases fit TRBD1. This CDR3 region has 16 residues. From germline, CDR1 is SEHNR and CDR2 FQNEAQ (reference sequence). The trim removed 5 bases at V and 4 bases at J, leaving 10 bases unmatched. Written as DNA, the CDR3 is TGTGCCAGCAGCCTGACAGGGGGCGAGGCCATCTATGGCTACACCTTC. This translates into CASSLTGGEAIYGYTF.

The rearrangement links TRBV7-2 to TRBJ2-3; possibly TRBD1 for D (6 bases). Per the germline V gene, CDR1 is SGHTA and CDR2 is FQGNSA. This CDR3 has 15 amino acids. V lost 1 base, J lost 6 bases, and 14 bases lay in between. CDR3 residues: CASSLVRTARDTQYF. The CDR3 nucleotides are TGTGCCAGCAGCTTAGTCCGGACAGCCCGGGATACGCAGTATTTT.

Points on this clonotype: Just one base apart from a much larger clone, this may be a read error. This chain uses TRBV28 with TRBJ2-1; 7 nucleotides line up with TRBD2. Losses at the gene ends were 8 bases for V and 7 bases for J; bases not matched to a gene: 23. Per germline, CDR1 MDHEN and CDR2 SYDVKM. The CDR3 loop spans 18 amino acids. The DNA of the CDR3 is TGTGCCAGCGGTTCGGTTTGGGGGGGGACGAAAAACGGGAATGAGCAGTTCTTC. Its translation is CASGSVWGGTKNGNEQFF. Using reference TRBV28 and TRBJ2-1 for the parts outside the CDR3, the full variable domain is DVKVTQSSRYLVKRTGEKVFLECVQDMDHENMFWYRQDPGLGLRLIYFSYDVKMKEKGDIPEGYSVSREKKERFSLILESASTNQTSMYLCASGSVWGGTKNGNEQFFGPGTRLTVL.

This clonotype was counted ten times or more. The rearrangement links TRBV7-2 to TRBJ2-7; possible D gene TRBD2, 5 bases. V dropped 1 base and J dropped 4 bases, with 8 bases sitting between them. The CDR3 consists of 13 residues. CDR1 and CDR2 from the germline V gene are SGHTA and FQGNSA. As DNA, the CDR3 is TGTGCCAGCAGCTTAGTTGAGGGTTACGAGCAGTACTTC. The encoded protein is CASSLVEGYEQYF.

The J gene is TRBJ2-7, the V gene TRBV29-1, with D perhaps matching TRBD1 (5 bases). Germline CDR1 reads SQVTM; CDR2 reads ANQGSEA. Trimming removed 4 bases from V and 0 bases from J, with 13 bases in between. The CDR3 runs 14 residues. CDR3 sequence: CSVAQGRVSYEQYF. The DNA of the CDR3 is TGCAGCGTTGCTCAGGGCAGGGTCTCCTACGAGCAGTACTTC.

This clonotype has only a few counts. The gene calls are TRBV20-1 and TRBJ1-2, with 7 bases that match TRBD1. CDR1 is DFQATT and CDR2 is SNEGSKA in the germline V gene (reference sequence). This CDR3 contains 13 residues. V lost 5 bases, J lost 5 bases, and 8 bases stayed unmatched. In DNA, the CDR3 is TGCAGTGCTTACTCGGTACAGGGGTATGGCTACACCTTC. This sequence encodes CSAYSVQGYGYTF.

The chain recombines TRBV5-1 with TRBJ2-5; a possible D gene is TRBD1 (6 bases). Trimming took off 6 bases at V and 4 bases at J, with 22 bases between the two ends. CDR3 length: 16 amino acids. The germline V gene encodes CDR1 SGHRS and CDR2 YFSETQ. The CDR3 region has the DNA TGCGCCAGCATGGAGATAACAGGGCTTCTAGGAGAGACCCAGTACTTC. This encodes CASMEITGLLGETQYF.

V is TRBV20-1 and J is TRBJ1-5; weak D call: TRBD1 (6 bases). The germline V gene encodes CDR1 DFQATT and CDR2 SNEGSKA (reference sequence). V was shortened by 6 bases and J by 0 bases, with 15 bases between the two germline ends. The CDR3 runs to 15 residues. CDR3 DNA: TGCAGTGCCCCCTACAGGGAGGTTAGCAATCAGCCCCAGCATTTT. This gives the protein CSAPYREVSNQPQHF.

This chain links TRBV7-6 with TRBJ2-2, with D unclear. Germline V gene data show CDR1 as SGHVS and CDR2 as FNYEAQ. This CDR3 has 14 residues. V was pared by 1 base and J by 3 bases, with 6 bases between. The DNA of the CDR3 is TGTGCCAGCAGCTTAGAAGCCCACACCGGGGAGCTGTTTTTT. Translation gives CASSLEAHTGELFF.

In this sample, this clonotype turned up once. The gene calls are TRBV4-1 and TRBJ2-4; 9 bases agree with TRBD1. The J call may be mistaken, given a closer DNA end match to TRBJ2-7. The CDR3 runs 16 residues. Germline V gene lookup returns CDR1 MGHRA and CDR2 YSYEKL. The CDR3 sequence: CASSYLPGQGDNEQYF. In nucleotides, the CDR3 is TGCGCCAGCAGCTACCTTCCGGGACAGGGCGACAACGAGCAGTACTTC.

A few counts support this clonotype. V gene TRBV5-6 combines with J gene TRBJ1-4, with TRBD1 as a possible D gene (6 bases). V was cut by 4 bases and J by 0 bases, with 13 bases left in between. Germline CDR1 and CDR2: SGHDT and YYEEEE. This CDR3 is built from 16 residues. This chain's CDR3 is CASSPTGITTNEKLFF. In DNA, the CDR3 is TGTGCCAGCAGCCCGACAGGAATTACAACTAATGAAAAACTGTTTTTT.

The genes are TRBV10-3 and TRBJ1-1; D is unresolved. The CDR3 runs to 12 residues. In germline, CDR1 is ENHRY, CDR2 SYGVKD. V lost 0 bases, J lost 13 bases, and 12 bases lay in between. In nucleotides, the CDR3 is TGTGCCATCAGTGAGTCTCCCGGACGTGGTTTCTTT. This encodes CAISESPGRGFF.

For the CDR3, the DNA is TGTGCCAGCAGCTTAAACCCAGGCGGAAACACCATATATTTT. Protein: CASSLNPGGNTIYF. The chain carries TRBV7-3 and TRBJ1-3, with D unresolved. CDR3 length: 14 residues. Per germline, CDR1 SGHTA and CDR2 FQGTGA. V was clipped by 1 base and J by 4 bases, with 8 bases between them.

The chain combines TRBV7-2 with TRBJ1-1; D is unresolved. The V end was cut by 5 bases, the J end by 1 base, with 11 bases between. The CDR3 consists of 14 residues. Germline loops: CDR1 SGHTA, CDR2 FQGNSA. The CDR3, as DNA: TGTGCCAGCAGCCCCCATTACTCGAACACTGAAGCTTTCTTT. Translated, it gives CASSPHYSNTEAFF. Based on the CDR3 plus reference TRBV7-2 and TRBJ1-1, the full variable domain is GAGVSQSPSNKVTEKGKDVELRCDPISGHTALYWYRQSLGQGLEFLIYFQGNSAPDKSGLPSDRFSAERTGGSVSTLTIQRTQQEDSAVYLCASSPHYSNTEAFFGQGTRLTVV.

The CDR3 DNA reads TGCGCCAGCAGCCATGACGGGACTCCAGAAAAACTGTTTTTT. It encodes CASSHDGTPEKLFF. This chain links TRBV4-3 with TRBJ1-4; weak D call: TRBD1 (5 bases). CDR1 and CDR2 (germline): LGHNA, YSLEER. V lost 3 bases and J lost 8, with 13 bases in between. This CDR3 has 14 amino acids.